These 22 T cell receptor beta chains came from one sample sequenced in a study of blood T cell repertoires in COVID-19. Generated by immunoSEQ multiplex PCR, the TCRdb table keeps only in-frame clones and is missing some. The data contain roughly 8,600 clones, about 88% of them seen just once; the ten biggest clones take up 18%. Sequenced material: peripheral blood. The receptors come from a human donor with active COVID-19. The donor label of this sample is uncertain.

This clone was counted a single time. This chain joins TRBV7-2 and TRBJ2-3, with no clear D. The V gene lost 5 bases and the J gene lost 3 bases, with 12 bases spanning the gap. This CDR3 is built from 14 residues. CDR1 and CDR2 from the germline V gene are SGHTA and FQGNSA. The DNA of the CDR3 is TGTGCCAGCAGCCCAGACGCAGGTACAGATACGCAGTATTTT. Its protein is CASSPDAGTDTQYF.

This rearrangement joins TRBV5-1 to TRBJ1-5; D not resolved. Germline V CDR1 and CDR2: SGHRS, YFSETQ. The CDR3 has 13 amino acids. V shed 4 bases and J shed 7 bases, with 12 bases lying between them. CDR3 sequence: CASSVRAGQPQHF. In DNA form, the CDR3 reads TGCGCCAGCAGCGTCCGGGCGGGACAGCCCCAGCATTTT.

The rearrangement uses TRBV13 and TRBJ2-1; D gene uncertain. Trimming stripped 6 bases from V and 7 bases from J, with 10 bases between. The germline gives CDR1 PRHDT, CDR2 FYEKMQ (reference sequence). There are 12 residues in the CDR3. The CDR3 sequence is CASSEVYNEQFF. The CDR3 DNA is TGTGCCAGCAGTGAGGTTTATAATGAGCAGTTCTTC.

This chain connects TRBV28 to TRBJ1-5, with a weak D call TRBD1 (6 bases). CDR1 and CDR2 (germline): MDHEN, SYDVKM. The CDR3 covers 14 residues. Trimming stripped 6 bases from V and 0 bases from J, with 9 bases between. The CDR3 loop is CASRNRDSNQPQHF. The CDR3 coding sequence is TGTGCCAGCAGAAACAGGGATAGCAATCAGCCCCAGCATTTT.

The chain employs TRBV3-1 (or the pseudogene TRBV3-2) and TRBJ1-2, with D perhaps matching TRBD1 (6 bases). This CDR3 is built from 13 residues. V was shortened by 4 bases and J by 1 base, with 7 bases between the two germline ends. Germline CDR1 reads LGHDT; CDR2 reads YNNKEL (reference sequence). The CDR3 sequence is CASSLRGNYGYTF. In nucleotides, the CDR3 is TGTGCCAGCAGCCTCAGGGGTAACTATGGCTACACCTTC.

The chain combines TRBV6-5 with TRBJ1-4; 11 positions agree with TRBD1. The J segment lost 7 bases and the V segment lost 0 bases, leaving 4 bases of the junction unmatched. The CDR3 covers 16 residues. The germline V gene has CDR1 MNHEY and CDR2 SVGAGI. CDR3 coding DNA: TGTGCCAGCAGTTACTCGGGGACAGGGGGGAGTGAAAAACTGTTTTTT. Amino acids: CASSYSGTGGSEKLFF.

The chain employs TRBV27 and TRBJ2-7, with 12 nucleotides matching TRBD1. J gave up 5 bases and V 5 bases, and 10 bases lay outside the gene matches. CDR3 size: 16 residues. CDR1 is MNHEY and CDR2 is SMNVEV in the germline V gene (reference sequence). The CDR3 region is CASSKQSGQGAHEQYF. DNA of the CDR3: TGTGCCAGCAGTAAACAATCGGGACAGGGGGCCCACGAGCAGTACTTC.

The chain carries TRBV13 and TRBJ2-5, with 10 bases identical to TRBD2. Germline V gene data show CDR1 as PRHDT and CDR2 as FYEKMQ (reference sequence). The length of the CDR3 is 16 residues. With 3 bases clipped from V and 4 bases from J, the junction kept 8 bases outside the gene matches. The CDR3 spells CASSFQREGRGETQYF. The CDR3 DNA follows: TGTGCCAGCAGCTTCCAGCGGGAGGGCCGGGGAGAGACCCAGTACTTC.

The genes are TRBV5-1 and TRBJ2-1; 7 bases align to TRBD1. Losses at the gene ends were 4 bases for V and 5 bases for J; bases not matched to a gene: 6. Germline loops: CDR1 SGHRS, CDR2 YFSETQ. The CDR3 spans 14 residues. For the CDR3, the DNA is TGCGCCAGCAGCACCGGGACAGCAAACAATGAGCAGTTCTTC. Its protein is CASSTGTANNEQFF.

The chain carries TRBV9 and TRBJ2-7; 7 nucleotides align to TRBD1. The CDR3 covers 14 residues. Trimming took 4 bases from V and 1 from J; bases not matched to a gene: 5. The germline V gene encodes CDR1 SGDLS and CDR2 YYNGEE. CDR3: CASSPGQKSYEQYF. As DNA, the CDR3 is TGTGCCAGCAGCCCGGGACAGAAATCCTACGAGCAGTACTTC.

A few counts support this clone. This CDR3 is also generated by other DNA sequences in the sample. As DNA, the CDR3 is TGTGCCAGCAGCTTAGTCTCGGCGAACACCGGGGAGCTGTTTTTT. Translating gives CASSLVSANTGELFF. The chain joins TRBV7-8 to TRBJ2-2; D gene uncertain. Germline assignment: CDR1 SGHVS and CDR2 FQNEAQ. The CDR3 is 15 residues long. V shed 1 base and J shed 0 bases, with 6 bases lying between them. The full variable domain, with the rest looked up from reference TRBV7-8 and TRBJ2-2, is GAGVSQSPRYKVAKRGQDVALRCDPISGHVSLFWYQQALGQGPEFLTYFQNEAQLDKSGLPSDRFFAERPEGSVSTLKIQRTQQEDSAVYLCASSLVSANTGELFFGEGSRLTVL.

The chain couples TRBV12-3 or TRBV12-4 to TRBJ1-1; weak D call: TRBD1 (6 bases). The ends were cut back, 7 bases at V and 1 base at J, with 10 bases in the middle. The CDR3 extends over 13 amino acids. CDR3 nucleotides: TGTGCCAGCAAATGGACAGAGAACACTGAAGCTTTCTTT. Translating gives CASKWTENTEAFF.

This chain connects TRBV24-1 to TRBJ2-1, with TRBD2 matching 11 bases. J lost 1 base, V lost 4 bases, and 5 bases had no gene match. CDR1 is KGHDR and CDR2 is SFDVKD in the germline V gene. This CDR3 comprises 17 residues. In nucleotides, the CDR3 is TGTGCCACCAGTGAAACCACTAGCGGGAGTTCCTACAATGAGCAGTTCTTC. Its translation is CATSETTSGSSYNEQFF.

The V and J genes are TRBV10-2 and TRBJ2-7, with D tentatively TRBD2 (6 bases). Germline loops: CDR1 WSHSY, CDR2 SAAADI. Trimming removed 0 bases from V and 3 bases from J, with 6 bases in between. There are 13 residues in the CDR3. CDR3 sequence (DNA): TGCGCCAGCAGTGAGTCGCGGGGCTACGAGCAGTACTTC. This sequence encodes CASSESRGYEQYF.

This sequence joins TRBV5-6 and TRBJ1-2; TRBD1 aligns across 7 bases. V shed 1 base and J 3 bases; nucleotides not matched to a gene: 6. This CDR3 has 15 residues. The germline gives CDR1 SGHDT, CDR2 YYEEEE. CDR3 sequence reads: CASSLRTGVDYGYTF. The CDR3 DNA sequence: TGTGCCAGCAGCTTGAGAACAGGGGTTGACTATGGCTACACCTTC. Supplemented by reference TRBV5-6 and TRBJ1-2, the full variable domain reads DAGVTQSPTHLIKTRGQQVTLRCSPKSGHDTVSWYQQALGQGPQFIFQYYEEEERQRGNFPDRFSGHQFPNYSSELNVNALLLGDSALYLCASSLRTGVDYGYTFGSGTRLTVV.

The chain combines TRBV11-2 with TRBJ2-7; 9 bases match TRBD1. The germline V gene has CDR1 SGHAT and CDR2 FQNNGV. The CDR3 covers 14 residues. The junction had 9 bases not matched to a gene; V was cut back by 6 bases and J by 6 bases. CDR3 loop: CASSRTDRGGEQYF. For the CDR3, the DNA is TGTGCCAGCAGTAGAACCGACAGGGGGGGCGAGCAGTACTTC. Complete variable domain (other parts from reference TRBV11-2 and TRBJ2-7): EAGVAQSPRYKIIEKRQSVAFWCNPISGHATLYWYQQILGQGPKLLIQFQNNGVVDDSQLPKDRFSAERLKGVDSTLKIQPAKLEDSAVYLCASSRTDRGGEQYFGPGTRLTVT.

J is TRBJ1-1 and V is TRBV6-5; no clear D gene. The CDR3 runs to 14 residues. The V and J ends lost 0 bases and 1 base respectively, with 6 bases between them. From germline, CDR1 is MNHEY and CDR2 SVGAGI. CDR3 amino acids: CASSYSRGNTEAFF. The CDR3, as DNA: TGTGCCAGCAGTTACTCGAGAGGGAACACTGAAGCTTTCTTT.

V gene TRBV7-8 combines with J gene TRBJ2-1; D may be TRBD2 (6 bases). Germline lookup yields CDR1 SGHVS and CDR2 FQNEAQ. The CDR3 totals 15 residues. V dropped 4 bases and J dropped 3 bases, with 13 bases sitting between them. The CDR3 protein is CASSSRGPGYNEQFF. The CDR3 nucleotides read TGTGCCAGCAGCTCGCGGGGCCCAGGCTACAATGAGCAGTTCTTC.

DNA for the CDR3: TGTGCCAGTAGTCCCCAGGGTGGTAGCGGGAGCCGTGAGCAGTTCTTC. Amino acids: CASSPQGGSGSREQFF. The V gene is TRBV19, the J gene TRBJ2-1, with 9 positions matching TRBD2. In germline, CDR1 is LNHDA, CDR2 SQIVND (reference sequence). With V trimmed by 5 bases and J by 9 bases, 14 bases remained unmatched. The CDR3 covers 16 residues.

The chain links TRBV15 to TRBJ2-3; D is unresolved. The CDR3 totals 16 residues. The germline V and J ends were trimmed by 3 bases and 3 bases, with 16 bases remaining between them. Germline CDR1 and CDR2: LNHNV and YYDKDF (reference sequence). The DNA of the CDR3 is TGTGCCACCAGCAGGGCATGGGCGTCCCGTACAGATACGCAGTATTTT. Its translation: CATSRAWASRTDTQYF.

The gene calls are TRBV5-6 and TRBJ2-7; 8 positions match TRBD1. Per the germline V gene, CDR1 is SGHDT and CDR2 is YYEEEE. The CDR3 loop spans 16 amino acids. The V and J ends lost 0 bases and 5 bases, in that order; junction bases with no gene match: 10. The CDR3 DNA reads TGTGCCAGCAGCTTGGATTTTGGACAGGGTCGGGACGAGCAGTACTTC. Its protein product is CASSLDFGQGRDEQYF.

The chain carries TRBV4-3 and TRBJ2-3; no reliable D call. Germline V gene sequence: CDR1 LGHNA, CDR2 YSLEER. Trimming cost V 3 bases and J 14 bases, with 18 bases left between them. The CDR3 loop spans 13 amino acids. The CDR3 DNA reads TGCGCCAGCAGCCAGTCGTTGCGGCTTCAGCGGTATTTT. This codes for CASSQSLRLQRYF.